The TCR beta chain under discussion was sequenced for a study of Ad26.COV2.S vaccination and SARS-CoV-2 variants. Study-wide background: Dosing was one shot or two shots 56 days apart. Whole-study findings and limits: The breadth of spike-specific CD8+ and CD4+ T cell responses after vaccination was reportedly substantial. Measures of TCR breadth and depth may have fallen short of total T cell responses.

To note about this clone: Its antigen is still unknown.

The treatment here: some 20 received Ad26.COV2.S at low or high dose, single or two shots; several received placebo; per-sample allocation not given. Day 63 after the first injection of vaccine or placebo was the sampling time. The shot given was an Ad26 vector that makes Wuhan-strain SARS-CoV-2 spike. Per germline, CDR1 MDHEN and CDR2 SYDVKM. The CDR3 runs 14 residues. V gave up 7 bases and J gave up 3 bases, with 16 bases separating them. The assay was immunoSEQ multiplex PCR, and TCRdb's table has in-frame clones only and misses some. The sample includes about 350,000 clones, less than 90% of them seen just once.

This clonotype originated in a person aged 18-60 years who received the Ad26.COV2.S COVID-19 vaccine or a placebo. The chain couples TRBV28 to TRBJ2-7; unclear D gene. Here the sequenced sample was peripheral blood, taken in a trial of Ad26.COV2.S vaccine versus placebo. CDR3 sequence (DNA): TGTGCCAGCAACCGACTGGGGATCGGCTACGAGCAGTACTTC. Its protein is CASNRLGIGYEQYF.